Detailed here is one T cell receptor (beta chain). Trimming shortened V by 5 bases and J by 5 bases, and 15 bases separated the two germline ends. The CDR3 has 14 residues. The germline V gene has CDR1 SGHTA and CDR2 FQGNSA. The data originate from a study of T cells in Graves' hyperthyroidism and ophthalmopathy. As for the study in general: Once the initial diagnosis was made, peripheral blood was obtained before any treatment.

Graves' hyperthyroidism is called stable when ophthalmopathy does not progress within 18 months. The PBMCs studied were ones that came from 10 ml fresh peripheral blood. Amplification targeted TCR beta CDR3 regions from RNA transcripts. A first-round RT-PCR of the TCR CDR3 used the HTBI primer set. MiXCR, applied by TCRdb to the multiplex PCR reads, yields one record per CDR3 protein. The table has approximately 700,000 distinct CDR3 sequences, approximately 16% seen once. The chain employs TRBV7-2 and TRBJ1-1; TRBD1 is a possible D gene (6 bases). This TCR was sampled from a man aged 18 to 35 with Graves' hyperthyroidism. Sequenced input: blood. The DNA for the CDR3 is TGTGCCAGCAGCGGGGGGGGGGGGCGAACTGAAGCTTTCTTT. Amino acids: CASSGGGGRTEAFF.